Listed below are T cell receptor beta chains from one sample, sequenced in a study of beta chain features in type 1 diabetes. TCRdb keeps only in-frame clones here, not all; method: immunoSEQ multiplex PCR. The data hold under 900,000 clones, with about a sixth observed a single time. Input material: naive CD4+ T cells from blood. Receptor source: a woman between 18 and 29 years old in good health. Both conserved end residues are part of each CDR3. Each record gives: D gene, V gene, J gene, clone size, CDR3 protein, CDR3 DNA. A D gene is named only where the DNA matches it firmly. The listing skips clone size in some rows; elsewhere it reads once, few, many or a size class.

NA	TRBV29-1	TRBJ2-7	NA	CSVRPGAFHEQYF	TGCAGCGTTCGACCCGGGGCTTTCCACGAGCAGTACTTC
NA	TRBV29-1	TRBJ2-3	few	CSVGSVRPFRADTQYF	TGCAGCGTTGGCTCTGTCCGGCCTTTTAGGGCAGATACGCAGTATTTT
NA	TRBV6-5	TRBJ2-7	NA	CAITAGRSYEQYF	TGTGCCATCACCGCAGGGCGATCCTACGAGCAGTACTTC
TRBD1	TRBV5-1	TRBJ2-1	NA	CASSPGPGQVKFF	TGCGCCAGCAGCCCGGGGCCCGGACAGGTGAAGTTCTTC
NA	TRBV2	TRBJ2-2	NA	CASIYGENTGELFF	TGTGCCAGCATTTACGGGGAAAACACCGGGGAGCTGTTTTTT
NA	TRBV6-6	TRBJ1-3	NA	CASSEFFGTSNTIYF	TGTGCCAGCAGTGAGTTTTTTGGGACGTCAAACACCATATATTTT
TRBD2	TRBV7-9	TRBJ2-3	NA	CASNRGLAGGFFAGDTQYF	TGTGCCAGCAACCGGGGACTAGCGGGAGGGTTTTTTGCCGGAGATACGCAGTATTTT
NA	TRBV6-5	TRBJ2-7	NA	CASSYSTYEQYF	TGTGCCAGCAGTTACTCGACCTACGAGCAGTACTTC
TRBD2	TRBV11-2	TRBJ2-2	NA	CASSSGTSGSWTGELFF	TGTGCCAGCAGCTCCGGGACTAGCGGGAGTTGGACCGGGGAGCTGTTTTTT
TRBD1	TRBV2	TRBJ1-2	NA	CASKTGTGNYGYTF	TGTGCCAGCAAGACCGGGACAGGGAACTATGGCTACACCTTC
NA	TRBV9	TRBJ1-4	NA	CASSVDQAGEKLFF	TGTGCCAGCAGCGTAGATCAGGCGGGAGAAAAACTGTTTTTT
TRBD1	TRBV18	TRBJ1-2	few	CASSPRQGAHGYTF	TGTGCCAGCTCACCTAGACAGGGGGCCCATGGCTACACCTTC
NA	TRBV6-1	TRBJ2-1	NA	CASSLLAPDYNEQFF	TGTGCCAGCAGTCTACTAGCTCCGGACTACAATGAGCAGTTCTTC
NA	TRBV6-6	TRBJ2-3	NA	CASSYSILDTQYF	TGTGCCAGCAGTTACTCGATTTTAGATACGCAGTATTTT
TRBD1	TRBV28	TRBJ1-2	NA	CASSGDEGAQRYGYTF	TGTGCCAGTTCCGGAGACGAGGGGGCGCAGCGCTATGGCTACACCTTC
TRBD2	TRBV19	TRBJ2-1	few	CASSRSSGSINEQFF	TGTGCCAGTAGTAGGTCTAGCGGGAGTATTAATGAGCAGTTCTTC
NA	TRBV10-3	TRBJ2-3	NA	CASSDTDTQYF	TGTGCCTCGTCTGATACAGATACGCAGTATTTT
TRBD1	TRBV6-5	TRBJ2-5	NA	CASSLDRETQYF	TGTGCCAGCAGCCTGGACAGGGAGACCCAGTACTTC
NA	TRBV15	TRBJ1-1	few	CATSPGYGRGETEAFF	TGTGCCACCAGCCCGGGGTACGGGAGAGGAGAGACTGAAGCTTTCTTT
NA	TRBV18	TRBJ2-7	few	CASSPASPGEQYF	TGTGCCAGCTCACCCGCTAGTCCTGGGGAGCAGTACTTC
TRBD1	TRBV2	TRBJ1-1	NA	CASRRGTGGKTEAFF	TGTGCCAGCAGACGCGGGACAGGGGGTAAAACTGAAGCTTTCTTT
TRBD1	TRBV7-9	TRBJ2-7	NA	CASSLGQGNEQYF	TGTGCCAGCAGCTTGGGACAGGGGAACGAGCAGTACTTC
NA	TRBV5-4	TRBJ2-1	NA	CASSLPGGSSSSEQFF	TGTGCCAGCAGCTTACCTGGTGGGAGCAGTTCCAGTGAGCAGTTCTTC
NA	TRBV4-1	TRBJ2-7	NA	CASSQTVNSYEQYF	TGCGCCAGCAGCCAGACGGTAAATTCCTACGAGCAGTACTTC
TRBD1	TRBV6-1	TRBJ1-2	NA	CAISGETSRGPGLDGYTF	TGTGCCATCAGTGGGGAGACGTCCAGGGGGCCTGGATTGGATGGCTACACCTTC
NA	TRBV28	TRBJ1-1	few	CASSLIGYTEAFF	TGTGCCAGCAGTTTAATCGGGTACACTGAAGCTTTCTTT
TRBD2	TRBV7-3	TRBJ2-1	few	CASSPTSGTYNEQFF	TGTGCCAGCAGCCCAACTAGCGGTACCTACAATGAGCAGTTCTTC
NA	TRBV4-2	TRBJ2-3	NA	CASSQGSSSSTDTQYF	TGTGCCAGCAGCCAAGGGTCTAGCTCTAGCACAGATACGCAGTATTTT
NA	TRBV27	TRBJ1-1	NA	CASSLSMRGNTEAFF	TGTGCCAGCAGTTTATCGATGAGAGGGAACACTGAAGCTTTCTTT
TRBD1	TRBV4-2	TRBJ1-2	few	CASSQVGTVREGYTF	TGTGCCAGCAGCCAGGTCGGGACAGTCCGTGAGGGCTACACCTTC
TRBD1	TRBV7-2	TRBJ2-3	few	CASSFYGSGGDTQYF	TGTGCCAGCAGCTTCTACGGCTCAGGGGGAGATACGCAGTATTTT
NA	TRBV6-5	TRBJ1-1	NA	CATKTALNTEAFF	TGTGCCACGAAGACAGCCTTGAACACTGAAGCTTTCTTT
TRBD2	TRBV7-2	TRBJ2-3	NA	CASSSARGLGTDTQYF	TGTGCCAGCAGCTCCGCAAGGGGACTAGGTACAGATACGCAGTATTTT
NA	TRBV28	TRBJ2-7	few	CASSQNYEQYF	TGTGCCAGCAGTCAAAACTACGAGCAGTACTTC
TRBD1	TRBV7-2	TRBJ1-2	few	CASSIGQASSRGYTF	TGTGCCAGCAGCATCGGACAGGCTTCCTCGAGAGGCTACACCTTC
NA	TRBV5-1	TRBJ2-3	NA	CASSSARYFTDTQYF	TGCGCCAGCAGCTCGGCCCGCTACTTCACAGATACGCAGTATTTT
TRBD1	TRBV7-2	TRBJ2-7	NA	CASSLGSTGASYEQYF	TGTGCCAGCAGCTTAGGGTCGACAGGGGCCTCGTACGAGCAGTACTTC
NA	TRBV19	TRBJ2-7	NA	CASSISGVAGTRSYEQYF	TGTGCCAGTAGTATAAGCGGGGTAGCCGGGACACGATCCTACGAGCAGTACTTC
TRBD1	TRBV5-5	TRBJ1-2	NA	CASSARQGTNYGYTF	TGTGCCAGCAGCGCCCGACAGGGAACCAACTATGGCTACACCTTC
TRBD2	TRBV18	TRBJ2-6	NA	CASSLAGESGANVLTF	TGTGCCAGCTCACTAGCGGGAGAATCTGGGGCCAACGTCCTGACTTTC
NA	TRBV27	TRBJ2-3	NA	CASGKVADTQYF	TGTGCCAGCGGGAAGGTAGCAGATACGCAGTATTTT
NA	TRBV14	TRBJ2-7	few	CASSPQGPSEQYF	TGTGCCAGCAGCCCGCAGGGGCCTAGCGAGCAGTACTTC
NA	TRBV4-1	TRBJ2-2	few	CASSQDRSYPTGELFF	TGCGCCAGCAGCCAAGATCGGTCATACCCCACCGGGGAGCTGTTTTTT
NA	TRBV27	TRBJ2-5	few	CASSLTGGVQETQYF	TGTGCCAGCAGTTTAACGGGGGGCGTTCAAGAGACCCAGTACTTC
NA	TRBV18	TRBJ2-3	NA	CASSPYTDTQYF	TGTGCCAGCTCACCCTACACAGATACGCAGTATTTT
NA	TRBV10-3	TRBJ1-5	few	CASSYGGTDQPQHF	TGTGCCAGCAGTTACGGGGGGACCGATCAGCCCCAGCATTTT
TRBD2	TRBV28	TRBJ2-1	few	CASSPMAGTSGILEQFF	TGTGCCAGCAGTCCCATGGCCGGGACTAGCGGCATTCTTGAGCAGTTCTTC
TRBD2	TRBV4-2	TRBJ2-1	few	CASSQVGTSGNEQFF	TGTGCCAGCAGCCAAGTCGGGACTAGCGGGAATGAGCAGTTCTTC